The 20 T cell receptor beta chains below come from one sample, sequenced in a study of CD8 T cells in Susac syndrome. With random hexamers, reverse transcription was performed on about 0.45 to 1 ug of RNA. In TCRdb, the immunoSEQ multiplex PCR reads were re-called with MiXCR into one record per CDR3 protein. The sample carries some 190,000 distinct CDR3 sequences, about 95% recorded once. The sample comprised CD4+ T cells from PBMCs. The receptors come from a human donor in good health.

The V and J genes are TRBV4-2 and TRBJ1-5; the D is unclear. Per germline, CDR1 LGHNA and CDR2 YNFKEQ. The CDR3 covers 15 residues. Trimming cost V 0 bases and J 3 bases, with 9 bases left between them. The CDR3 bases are TGTGCCAGCAGCCAAGAGAGGATCTCCAATCAGCCCCAGCATTTT. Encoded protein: CASSQERISNQPQHF.

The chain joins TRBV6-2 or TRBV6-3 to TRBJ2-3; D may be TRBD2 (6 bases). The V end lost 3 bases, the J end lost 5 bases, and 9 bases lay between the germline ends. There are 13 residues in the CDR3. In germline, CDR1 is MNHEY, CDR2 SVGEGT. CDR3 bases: TGTGCCAGCAGTTATCAGCGGGTAGATACGCAGTATTTT. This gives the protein CASSYQRVDTQYF.

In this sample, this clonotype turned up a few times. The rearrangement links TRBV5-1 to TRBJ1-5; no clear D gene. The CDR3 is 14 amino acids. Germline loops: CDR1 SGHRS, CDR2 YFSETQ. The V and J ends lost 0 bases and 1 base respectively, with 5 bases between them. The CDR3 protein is CASSLDGSNQPQHF. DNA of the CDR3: TGCGCCAGCAGCTTGGACGGAAGCAATCAGCCCCAGCATTTT. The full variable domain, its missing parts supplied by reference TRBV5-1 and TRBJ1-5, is KAGVTQTPRYLIKTRGQQVTLSCSPISGHRSVSWYQQTPGQGLQFLFEYFSETQRNKGNFPGRFSGRQFSNSRSEMNVSTLELGDSALYLCASSLDGSNQPQHFGDGTRLSIL.

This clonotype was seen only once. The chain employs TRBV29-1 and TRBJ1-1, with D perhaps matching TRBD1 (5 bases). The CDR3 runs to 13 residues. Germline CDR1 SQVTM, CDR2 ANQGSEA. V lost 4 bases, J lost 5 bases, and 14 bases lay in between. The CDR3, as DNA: TGCAGCGTTGCATCTGCAGGGACGACTGAAGCTTTCTTT. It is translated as CSVASAGTTEAFF.

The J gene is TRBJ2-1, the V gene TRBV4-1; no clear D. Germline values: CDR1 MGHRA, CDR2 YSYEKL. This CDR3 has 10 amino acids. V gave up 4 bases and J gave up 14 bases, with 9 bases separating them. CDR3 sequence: CASSRHTKFF. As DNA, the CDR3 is TGCGCCAGCAGCCGACATACAAAGTTCTTC.

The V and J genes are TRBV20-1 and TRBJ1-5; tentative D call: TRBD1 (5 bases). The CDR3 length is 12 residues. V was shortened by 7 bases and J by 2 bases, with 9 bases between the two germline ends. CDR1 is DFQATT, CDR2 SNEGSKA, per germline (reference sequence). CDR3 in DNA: TGCAGTGTAGGGGTGGGCAATCAGCCCCAGCATTTT. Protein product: CSVGVGNQPQHF.

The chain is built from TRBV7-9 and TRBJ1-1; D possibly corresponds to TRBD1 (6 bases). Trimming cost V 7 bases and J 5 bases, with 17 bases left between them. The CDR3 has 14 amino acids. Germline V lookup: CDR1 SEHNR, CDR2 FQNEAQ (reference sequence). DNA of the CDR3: TGTGCCAGCAATAACAGGGTGGAAGGAACTGAAGCTTTCTTT. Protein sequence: CASNNRVEGTEAFF.

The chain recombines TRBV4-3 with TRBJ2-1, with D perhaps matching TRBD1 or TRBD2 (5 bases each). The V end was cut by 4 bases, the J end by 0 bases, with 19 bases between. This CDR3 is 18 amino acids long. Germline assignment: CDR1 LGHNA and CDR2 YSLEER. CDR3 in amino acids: CASSPQVRGLASYNEQFF. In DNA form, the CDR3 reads TGCGCCAGCAGCCCCCAGGTTAGGGGCCTAGCCTCCTACAATGAGCAGTTCTTC.

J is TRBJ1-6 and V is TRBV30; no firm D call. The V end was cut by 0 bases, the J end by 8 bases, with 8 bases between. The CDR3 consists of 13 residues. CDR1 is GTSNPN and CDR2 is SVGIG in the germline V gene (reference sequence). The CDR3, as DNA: TGTGCCTGGAGTGTACTGGAGGATTCACCCCTCCACTTT. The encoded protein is CAWSVLEDSPLHF.

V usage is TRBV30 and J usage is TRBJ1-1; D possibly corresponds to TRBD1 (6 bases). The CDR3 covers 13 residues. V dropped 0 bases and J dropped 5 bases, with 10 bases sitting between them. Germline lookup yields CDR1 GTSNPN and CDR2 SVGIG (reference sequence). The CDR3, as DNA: TGTGCCTGGAGTGTAGGGGGAAAGACTGAAGCTTTCTTT. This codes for CAWSVGGKTEAFF.

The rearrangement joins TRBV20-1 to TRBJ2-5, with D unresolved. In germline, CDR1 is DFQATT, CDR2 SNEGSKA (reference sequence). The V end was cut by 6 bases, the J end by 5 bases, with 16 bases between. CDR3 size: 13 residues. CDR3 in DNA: TGCAGTGCAACCTTCCGGGTGTCCGAGACCCAGTACTTC. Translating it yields CSATFRVSETQYF.

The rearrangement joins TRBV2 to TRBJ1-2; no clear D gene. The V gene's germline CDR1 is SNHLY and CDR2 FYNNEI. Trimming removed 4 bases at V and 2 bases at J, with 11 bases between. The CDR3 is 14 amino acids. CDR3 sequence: CASSGSTQNYGYTF. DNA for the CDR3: TGTGCCAGCAGTGGGAGCACGCAAAACTATGGCTACACCTTC.

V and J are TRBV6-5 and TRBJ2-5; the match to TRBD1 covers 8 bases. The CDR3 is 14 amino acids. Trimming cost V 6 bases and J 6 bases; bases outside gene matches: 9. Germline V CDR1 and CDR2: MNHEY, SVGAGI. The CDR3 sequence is CASSTATGEQTQYF. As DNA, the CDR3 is TGTGCCAGCAGCACCGCGACAGGGGAACAGACCCAGTACTTC.

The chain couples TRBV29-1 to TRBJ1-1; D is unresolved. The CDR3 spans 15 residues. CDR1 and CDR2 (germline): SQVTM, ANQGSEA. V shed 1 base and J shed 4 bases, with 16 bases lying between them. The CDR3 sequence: CSVEGSRRLATEAFF. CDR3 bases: TGCAGCGTTGAAGGAAGCCGGCGGTTAGCCACTGAAGCTTTCTTT. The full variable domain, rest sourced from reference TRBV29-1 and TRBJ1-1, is SAVISQKPSRDICQRGTSLTIQCQVDSQVTMMFWYRQQPGQSLTLIATANQGSEATYESGFVIDKFPISRPNLTFSTLTVSNMSPEDSSIYLCSVEGSRRLATEAFFGQGTRLTVV.

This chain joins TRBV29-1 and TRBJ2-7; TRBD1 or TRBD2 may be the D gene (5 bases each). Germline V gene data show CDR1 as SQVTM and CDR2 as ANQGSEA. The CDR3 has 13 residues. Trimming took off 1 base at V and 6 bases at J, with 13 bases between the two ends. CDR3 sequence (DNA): TGCAGCGTTGAAGCTTGGGGCGGGTTCGAGCAGTACTTC. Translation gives CSVEAWGGFEQYF.

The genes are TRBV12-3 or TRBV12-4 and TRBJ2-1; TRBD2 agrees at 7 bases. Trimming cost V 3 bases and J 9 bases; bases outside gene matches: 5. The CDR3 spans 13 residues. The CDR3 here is CASSLRRESEQFF. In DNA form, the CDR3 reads TGTGCCAGCAGTTTGAGGCGGGAGAGTGAGCAGTTCTTC.

The CDR3 DNA reads TGCAGCGTTGTGGGGACCTGGGTAGCAGGTGAGCAGTTCTTC. This gives the protein CSVVGTWVAGEQFF. The gene calls are TRBV29-1 and TRBJ2-1; D tentatively fits TRBD1 or TRBD2 (5 bases each). The CDR3 has 14 amino acids. The V and J ends lost 4 bases and 9 bases respectively, with 19 bases between them. Looked up from germline, CDR1 is SQVTM and CDR2 is ANQGSEA.

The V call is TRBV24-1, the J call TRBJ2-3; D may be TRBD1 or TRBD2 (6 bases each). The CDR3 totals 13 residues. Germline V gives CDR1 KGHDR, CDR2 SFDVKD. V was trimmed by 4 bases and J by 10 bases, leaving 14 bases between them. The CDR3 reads CATSDPSRGAQYF. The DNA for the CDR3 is TGTGCCACCAGTGACCCGTCGAGGGGGGCGCAGTATTTT.

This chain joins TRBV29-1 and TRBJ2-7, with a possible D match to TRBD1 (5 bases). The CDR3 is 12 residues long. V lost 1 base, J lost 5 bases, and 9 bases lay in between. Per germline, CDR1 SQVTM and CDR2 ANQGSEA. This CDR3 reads CSVEGQGHEQYF. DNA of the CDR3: TGCAGCGTTGAAGGGCAGGGCCACGAGCAGTACTTC.

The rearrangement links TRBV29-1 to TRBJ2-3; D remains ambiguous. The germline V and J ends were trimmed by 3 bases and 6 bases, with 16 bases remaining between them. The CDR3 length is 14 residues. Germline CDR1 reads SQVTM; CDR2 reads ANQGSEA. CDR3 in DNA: TGCAGCGTTGAGGCCCCCGGTACTCCGGATACGCAGTATTTT. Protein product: CSVEAPGTPDTQYF.